This T cell receptor beta chain is from a study of T cells in Graves' hyperthyroidism and ophthalmopathy. About the research overall: Blood from the periphery was taken at initial diagnosis, before any treatment.

The hyperthyroidism was newly diagnosed and had lasted under 2 months; the patients were aged 18 to 65. The CDR3 regions of TCR beta were amplified from RNA transcripts. With the HTBI primer set, the TCR CDR3 went through a first round of RT-PCR. TCRdb ran MiXCR on the multiplex PCR reads and lists one entry per CDR3 protein. The repertoire holds under 300,000 distinct CDR3 sequences, with around 15% as singletons. The sample holds many counts of this clonotype. This TCR came from a woman between 50 and 59 years old with Graves' hyperthyroidism that later progressed to Graves' ophthalmopathy. Specimen: blood.

The CDR3 bases are TGTGCCAGCAGTGAAGAGGCGACAGAAAAATACCTAGCCAAAAACATTCAGTACTTC. It yields the protein CASSEEATEKYLAKNIQYF. The chain has TRBV2 and TRBJ2-4, with D possibly TRBD1 on 5 matching bases. The germline V gene encodes CDR1 SNHLY and CDR2 FYNNEI. The CDR3 sequence is 19 residues long. V was trimmed by 1 base and J by 0 bases, leaving 19 bases between them.